Listed here are 25 T cell receptor beta chains from one sample, sequenced in a study of blood T cell dynamics during melanoma immunotherapy. Time point denoted: pre-treatment baseline. Profiled with immunoSEQ multiplex PCR; TCRdb holds only in-frame clones, not every one. Found here are 20,000 to 30,000 clones, 87% of them singletons; the top ten hold approximately 4.6%. The source was blood, collected from a patient treated with checkpoint blockade. The receptors originated from a human donor with melanoma.

The V gene is TRBV2, the J gene TRBJ2-7; 8 positions agree with TRBD2. The length of the CDR3 is 13 residues. The germline V gene encodes CDR1 SNHLY and CDR2 FYNNEI. Losses at the gene ends were 8 bases for V and 2 bases for J; bases not matched to a gene: 5. CDR3 protein: CASWTSRTYEQYF. The DNA for the CDR3 is TGTGCCAGCTGGACTAGCAGAACCTACGAGCAGTACTTC.

In its sample, this clone was seen a few times. V usage is TRBV27 and J usage is TRBJ2-7; the D gene is possibly TRBD1 (6 bases). The CDR3 sequence is 12 residues long. Germline values: CDR1 MNHEY, CDR2 SMNVEV (reference sequence). V lost 8 bases and J 2 bases, leaving 10 bases between the germline ends. The CDR3 spells CASGDRPYEQYF. The CDR3 nucleotides read TGTGCCAGCGGAGACAGGCCCTACGAGCAGTACTTC.

V gene TRBV9 combines with J gene TRBJ2-1; D gene ambiguous. This CDR3 is 14 amino acids long. Per germline, CDR1 SGDLS and CDR2 YYNGEE. With 5 bases removed from V and 0 bases from J, the gap between germline ends came to 9 bases. The CDR3 protein is CASSTESSYNEQFF. DNA for the CDR3: TGTGCCAGCAGTACAGAGAGCTCCTACAATGAGCAGTTCTTC. The full variable domain, in which reference TRBV9 and TRBJ2-1 provide the parts outside the CDR3, is DSGVTQTPKHLITATGQRVTLRCSPRSGDLSVYWYQQSLDQGLQFLIQYYNGEERAKGNILERFSAQQFPDLHSELNLSSLELGDSALYFCASSTESSYNEQFFGPGTRLTVL.

The rearrangement uses TRBV11-3 and TRBJ2-6; 9 nucleotides match TRBD1. V shed 5 bases, J shed 6 bases, and the junction held 11 bases outside the gene matches. The CDR3 length is 17 residues. Germline values: CDR1 SGHNT, CDR2 YENEEA. The CDR3 loop reads CASSAQPGQGKANVLTF. DNA of the CDR3: TGTGCCAGCAGCGCCCAACCGGGACAGGGTAAGGCCAACGTCCTGACTTTC.

This clone has only one observation. The chain recombines TRBV5-1 with TRBJ1-2; D is uncertain. Looked up from germline, CDR1 is SGHRS and CDR2 is YFSETQ. Trimming cost V 0 bases and J 7 bases, with 7 bases left between them. The CDR3 extends over 12 amino acids. CDR3 DNA: TGCGCCAGCAGCTTGGGAGGGTTTGGCTACACCTTC. Translated, it gives CASSLGGFGYTF.

This clone was counted only a few times. The rearrangement links TRBV15 to TRBJ1-4; possibly TRBD1 for D (5 bases). The V end was cut by 1 base, the J end by 8 bases, with 14 bases between. The CDR3 totals 15 residues. Germline V CDR1 and CDR2: LNHNV, YYDKDF (reference sequence). The CDR3 spells CATSRGGSEGEKLFF. CDR3 DNA sequence: TGTGCCACCAGCAGAGGGGGCAGCGAGGGAGAAAAACTGTTTTTT.

The CDR3, as DNA: TGTGCCACCAGCAGAGGGGGGGGCGAGACCCAGTACTTC. Translating gives CATSRGGGETQYF. This sequence joins TRBV15 and TRBJ2-5, with D tentatively TRBD2 (7 bases). V was trimmed by 1 base and J by 5 bases, leaving 8 bases between them. The CDR3 totals 13 residues. Per germline, CDR1 LNHNV and CDR2 YYDKDF (reference sequence).

V usage is TRBV2 and J usage is TRBJ2-3, with no clear D. V was trimmed by 5 bases and J by 4 bases, leaving 10 bases between them. Germline-derived CDR1 and CDR2 are SNHLY and FYNNEI. The CDR3 covers 13 residues. CDR3 DNA: TGTGCCAGCAGTATAGACCTATCAGATACGCAGTATTTT. Its translation: CASSIDLSDTQYF.

The genes are TRBV10-3 and TRBJ2-5; D gene unclear. Trimming pared 0 bases from V and 5 bases from J, leaving 7 bases between. Germline V gene lookup returns CDR1 ENHRY and CDR2 SYGVKD. The CDR3 spans 13 residues. CDR3 in amino acids: CAISESLEETQYF. The CDR3 DNA reads TGTGCCATCAGTGAGTCGTTGGAGGAGACCCAGTACTTC.

V gene TRBV29-1 combines with J gene TRBJ1-1; perhaps TRBD1 as D (5 bases). CDR1 is SQVTM, CDR2 ANQGSEA, per germline. The germline V and J ends were trimmed by 4 bases and 5 bases, with 14 bases remaining between them. The CDR3 loop spans 13 amino acids. CDR3: CSVARGRRTEAFF. The CDR3 DNA is TGCAGCGTTGCCCGGGGGAGGAGGACTGAAGCTTTCTTT.

J is TRBJ2-7 and V is TRBV6-1; no definite D call. CDR1 is MNHNS and CDR2 is SASEGT in the germline V gene. V lost 6 bases and J 2 bases, leaving 2 bases between the germline ends. This CDR3 comprises 10 residues. CDR3 protein: CASRTYEQYF. CDR3 nucleotides: TGTGCCAGCAGAACCTACGAGCAGTACTTC.

The chain joins TRBV6-5 to TRBJ1-1, with D perhaps TRBD1 (6 bases). V lost 1 base to trimming and J lost 4 bases, with 10 bases between them. CDR3 size: 14 residues. Germline V lookup: CDR1 MNHEY, CDR2 SVGAGI. CDR3 nucleotides: TGTGCCAGCAGTTACTTAGGGGGGCCCACTGAAGCTTTCTTT. This gives the protein CASSYLGGPTEAFF.

The gene calls are TRBV28 and TRBJ1-4, with a weak D call TRBD1 (5 bases). The CDR3 sequence is 14 residues long. The germline V and J ends were trimmed by 6 bases and 10 bases, with 18 bases remaining between them. CDR1 is MDHEN, CDR2 SYDVKM, per germline. CDR3 sequence reads: CASSSSSGTLKLFF. In DNA form, the CDR3 reads TGTGCCAGCAGCTCGAGCTCCGGGACTTTAAAACTGTTTTTT.

The V call is TRBV7-8, the J call TRBJ2-2; 9 bases agree with TRBD2. The CDR3 is 17 residues long. Germline CDR1 and CDR2: SGHVS and FQNEAQ. V lost 8 bases and J lost 7; bases outside the gene matches: 17. CDR3 loop: CASLLPRSSGRGGELFF. CDR3 in DNA: TGTGCCAGCTTACTCCCCCGAAGTAGCGGGAGAGGCGGGGAGCTGTTTTTT.

This rearrangement joins TRBV18 to TRBJ1-3; tentative D call: TRBD1 (5 bases). The CDR3 is made up of 16 amino acids. Trimming cost V 1 base and J 1 base, with 11 bases left between them. CDR1 KGHSH and CDR2 LQKENI come from the germline V gene. The CDR3 sequence is CASSPLPGSSGNTIYF. In nucleotides, the CDR3 is TGTGCCAGCTCACCACTGCCAGGGAGTTCTGGAAACACCATATATTTT. The full variable domain, in which reference TRBV18 and TRBJ1-3 provide the parts outside the CDR3, is NAGVMQNPRHLVRRRGQEARLRCSPMKGHSHVYWYRQLPEEGLKFMVYLQKENIIDESGMPKERFSAEFPKEGPSILRIQQVVRGDSAAYFCASSPLPGSSGNTIYFGEGSWLTVV.

J is TRBJ2-7 and V is TRBV2, with no clear D. The germline V and J ends were trimmed by 0 bases and 2 bases, with 5 bases remaining between them. Per germline, CDR1 SNHLY and CDR2 FYNNEI. CDR3 length: 13 residues. The DNA for the CDR3 is TGTGCCAGCAGTGAAGCCGTGGCCTACGAGCAGTACTTC. This sequence encodes CASSEAVAYEQYF. Using reference TRBV2 and TRBJ2-7 for the parts outside the CDR3, the full variable domain is EPEVTQTPSHQVTQMGQEVILRCVPISNHLYFYWYRQILGQKVEFLVSFYNNEISEKSEIFDDQFSVERPDGSNFTLKIRSTKLEDSAMYFCASSEAVAYEQYFGPGTRLTVT.

V usage is TRBV7-9 and J usage is TRBJ1-1, with 9 bases aligning to TRBD1. The trim removed 5 bases at V and 2 bases at J, leaving 6 bases unmatched. CDR1 is SEHNR and CDR2 is FQNEAQ in the germline V gene (reference sequence). The CDR3 has 15 residues. In nucleotides, the CDR3 is TGTGCCAGCAGCCCCCAGGGACAGGGAAACACTGAAGCTTTCTTT. Residues: CASSPQGQGNTEAFF.

V and J are TRBV15 and TRBJ2-3; no clear D. Germline V lookup: CDR1 LNHNV, CDR2 YYDKDF (reference sequence). V was cut by 1 base and J by 4 bases, with 6 bases left in between. CDR3 length: 13 residues. The CDR3 reads CATSRVMPDTQYF. The CDR3 coding sequence is TGTGCCACCAGCAGAGTAATGCCAGATACGCAGTATTTT.

This chain links TRBV19 with TRBJ1-4; possible D gene TRBD1, 5 bases. Germline V gives CDR1 LNHDA, CDR2 SQIVND (reference sequence). Deletions cut 9 bases from V and 3 bases from J, with 14 bases between. This CDR3 contains 14 residues. CDR3 in DNA: TGTGCCAGCCTTCGGGGGTTTCCTAATGAAAAACTGTTTTTT. Translation gives CASLRGFPNEKLFF.

The chain recombines TRBV28 with TRBJ1-2; D is ambiguous. Trimming removed 4 bases at V and 5 bases at J, with 8 bases between. Germline V gene data show CDR1 as MDHEN and CDR2 as SYDVKM. CDR3 size: 12 residues. In DNA form, the CDR3 reads TGTGCCAGCAGTTCCGAGGTGTATGGCTACACCTTC. Translation gives CASSSEVYGYTF.

The rearrangement links TRBV5-5 to TRBJ2-7; 7 bases align to TRBD1. This CDR3 is built from 12 residues. J was trimmed by 3 bases and V by 9 bases; bases with no gene match: 6. Germline lookup yields CDR1 SGHKS and CDR2 YYEKEE (reference sequence). The CDR3 region is CATGGQLYEQYF. The CDR3 coding sequence is TGTGCCACTGGGGGACAGCTCTACGAGCAGTACTTC.

The chain has TRBV6-5 and TRBJ2-7; D gene uncertain. V was trimmed by 1 base and J by 1 base, leaving 11 bases between them. The CDR3 sequence is 15 residues long. From germline, CDR1 is MNHEY and CDR2 SVGAGI. CDR3: CASSYFPSQSYEQYF. CDR3 nucleotides: TGTGCCAGCAGTTACTTCCCTTCGCAATCCTACGAGCAGTACTTC.

The chain couples TRBV9 to TRBJ2-2; 10 nucleotides agree with TRBD2. Trimming cost V 3 bases and J 1 base; bases outside gene matches: 0. The CDR3 has 15 residues. Per germline, CDR1 SGDLS and CDR2 YYNGEE. The CDR3 DNA reads as TGTGCCAGCAGCGGGACTAGCGGGAACACCGGGGAGCTGTTTTTT. This translates into CASSGTSGNTGELFF.

The rearrangement joins TRBV9 to TRBJ1-2, with 8 bases identical to TRBD1. Germline loops: CDR1 SGDLS, CDR2 YYNGEE. The ends lost 0 bases at V and 5 bases at J; junction bases unmatched: 6. The CDR3 totals 15 residues. In nucleotides, the CDR3 is TGTGCCAGCAGCGTAGGAGGGACAGGACGTTATGGCTACACCTTC. It encodes CASSVGGTGRYGYTF.

The CDR3 protein is CASRSQGQSTDTQYF. The CDR3 DNA reads as TGCGCCAGCAGGTCCCAGGGGCAAAGCACAGATACGCAGTATTTT. The V call is TRBV5-1, the J call TRBJ2-3, with TRBD1 as a possible D gene (6 bases). The CDR3 is 15 amino acids. Trimming took 5 bases from V and 0 from J, leaving 13 bases between them. The germline CDR1 and CDR2 sequences are SGHRS and YFSETQ.